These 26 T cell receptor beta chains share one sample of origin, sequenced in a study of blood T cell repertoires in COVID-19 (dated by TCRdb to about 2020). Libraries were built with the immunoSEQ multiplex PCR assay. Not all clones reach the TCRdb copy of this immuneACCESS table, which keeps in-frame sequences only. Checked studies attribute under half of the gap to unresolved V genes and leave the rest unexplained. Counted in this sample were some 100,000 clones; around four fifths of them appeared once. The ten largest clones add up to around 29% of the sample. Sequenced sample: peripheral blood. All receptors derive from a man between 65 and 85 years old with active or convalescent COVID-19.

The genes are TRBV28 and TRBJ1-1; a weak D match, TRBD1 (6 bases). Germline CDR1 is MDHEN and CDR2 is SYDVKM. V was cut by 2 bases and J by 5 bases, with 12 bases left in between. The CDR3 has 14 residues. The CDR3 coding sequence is TGTGCCAGCAGTTTAGCAGGGGCCCGGACTGAAGCTTTCTTT. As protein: CASSLAGARTEAFF.

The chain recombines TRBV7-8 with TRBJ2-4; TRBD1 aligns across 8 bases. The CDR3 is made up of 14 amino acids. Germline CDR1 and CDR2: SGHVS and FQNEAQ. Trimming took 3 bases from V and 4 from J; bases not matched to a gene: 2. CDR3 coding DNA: TGTGCCAGCAGCTTGGGGACAGGAAAAAACATTCAGTACTTC. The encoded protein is CASSLGTGKNIQYF.

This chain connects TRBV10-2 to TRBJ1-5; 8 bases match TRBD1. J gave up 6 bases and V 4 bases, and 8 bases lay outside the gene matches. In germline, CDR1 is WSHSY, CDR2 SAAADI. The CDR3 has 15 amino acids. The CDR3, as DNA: TGCGCCAGCAGTGCTGACAGGGGATACAGTCAGCCCCAGCATTTT. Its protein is CASSADRGYSQPQHF.

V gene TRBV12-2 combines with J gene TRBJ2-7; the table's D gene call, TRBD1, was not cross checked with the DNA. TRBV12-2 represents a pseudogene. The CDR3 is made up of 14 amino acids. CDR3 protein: CASRLDRGSGEQYF. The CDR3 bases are TGTGCAAGTCGCTTGGACAGGGGGTCGGGGGAGCAGTACTTC.

In DNA form, the CDR3 reads TGTGCCAGCAGCCCCCTGACTGCCGAGCAGTACTTC. Residues: CASSPLTAEQYF. V usage is TRBV7-9 and J usage is TRBJ2-7; D gene uncertain. Germline CDR1 reads SEHNR; CDR2 reads FQNEAQ (reference sequence). The CDR3 loop spans 12 amino acids. V lost 5 bases and J lost 6, with 11 bases in between.

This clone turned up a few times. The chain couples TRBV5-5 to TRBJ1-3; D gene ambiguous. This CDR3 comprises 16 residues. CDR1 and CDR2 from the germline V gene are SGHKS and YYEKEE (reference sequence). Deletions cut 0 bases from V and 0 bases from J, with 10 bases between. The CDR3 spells CASSLAVGVSGNTIYF. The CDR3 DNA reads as TGTGCCAGCAGCTTGGCCGTCGGGGTCTCTGGAAACACCATATATTTT.

The CDR3: CASSLGLGTGGEEQYF. CDR3 in DNA: TGTGCCAGCAGCTTAGGACTGGGGACAGGGGGCGAAGAGCAGTACTTC. This rearrangement joins TRBV7-9 to TRBJ2-7; 12 bases are a match to TRBD1. CDR3 length: 16 amino acids. Germline CDR1 is SEHNR and CDR2 is FQNEAQ (reference sequence). With V trimmed by 1 base and J by 7 bases, 8 bases remained unmatched. Combining the CDR3 with reference TRBV7-9 and TRBJ2-7 gives the whole variable domain DTGVSQNPRHKITKRGQNVTFRCDPISEHNRLYWYRQTLGQGPEFLTYFQNEAQLEKSRLLSDRFSAERPKGSFSTLEIQRTEQGDSAMYLCASSLGLGTGGEEQYFGPGTRLTVT.

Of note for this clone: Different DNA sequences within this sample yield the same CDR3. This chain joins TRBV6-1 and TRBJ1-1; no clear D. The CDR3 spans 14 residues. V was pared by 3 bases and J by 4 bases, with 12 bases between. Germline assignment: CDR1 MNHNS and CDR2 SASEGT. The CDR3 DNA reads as TGTGCCAGCAGTGATGGTCTACCCTCCACTGAAGCTTTCTTT. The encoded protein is CASSDGLPSTEAFF.

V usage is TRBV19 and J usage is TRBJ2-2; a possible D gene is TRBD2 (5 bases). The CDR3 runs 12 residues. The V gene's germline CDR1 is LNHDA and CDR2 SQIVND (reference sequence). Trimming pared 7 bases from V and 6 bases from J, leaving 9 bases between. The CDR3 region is CASIVGAGELFF. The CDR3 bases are TGTGCCAGTATCGTGGGAGCCGGGGAGCTGTTTTTT.

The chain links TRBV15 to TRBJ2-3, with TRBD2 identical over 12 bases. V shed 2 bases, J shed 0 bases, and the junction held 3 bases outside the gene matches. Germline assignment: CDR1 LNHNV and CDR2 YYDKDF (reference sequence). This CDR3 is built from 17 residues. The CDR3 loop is CATSRPGTSGSTDTQYF. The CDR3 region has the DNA TGTGCCACCAGCAGACCGGGGACTAGCGGGAGCACAGATACGCAGTATTTT.

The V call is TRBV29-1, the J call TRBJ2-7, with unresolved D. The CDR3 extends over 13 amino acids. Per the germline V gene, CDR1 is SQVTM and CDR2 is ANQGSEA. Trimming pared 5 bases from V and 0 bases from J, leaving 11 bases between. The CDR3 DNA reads TGCAGCGTTTCCGTCAGTTTCTCCTACGAGCAGTACTTC. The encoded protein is CSVSVSFSYEQYF.

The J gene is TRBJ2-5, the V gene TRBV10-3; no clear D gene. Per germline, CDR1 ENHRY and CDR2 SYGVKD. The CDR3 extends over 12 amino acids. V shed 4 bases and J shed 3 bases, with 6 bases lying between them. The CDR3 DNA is TGTGCCATCAGTGTAAACAAAGAGACCCAGTACTTC. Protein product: CAISVNKETQYF.

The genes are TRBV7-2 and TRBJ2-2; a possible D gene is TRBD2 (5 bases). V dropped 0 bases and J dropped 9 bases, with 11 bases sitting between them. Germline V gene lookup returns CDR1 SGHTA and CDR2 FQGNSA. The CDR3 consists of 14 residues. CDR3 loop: CASSLAEVHRELFF. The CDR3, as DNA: TGTGCCAGCAGCTTAGCGGAGGTCCACAGGGAGCTGTTTTTT.

CDR3 sequence (DNA): TGTGCCAGCAGCTTAGTTATGACAGGGAATCGATTCGAGCAGTACTTC. It translates to CASSLVMTGNRFEQYF. This chain connects TRBV7-6 to TRBJ2-7; 7 bases align to TRBD1. Germline V gene lookup returns CDR1 SGHVS and CDR2 FNYEAQ. CDR3 length: 16 amino acids. Trimming removed 1 base from V and 6 bases from J; junction bases left unmatched: 12.

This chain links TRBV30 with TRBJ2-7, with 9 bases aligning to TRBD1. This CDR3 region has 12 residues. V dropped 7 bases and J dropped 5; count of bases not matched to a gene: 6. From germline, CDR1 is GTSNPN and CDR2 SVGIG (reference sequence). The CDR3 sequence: CAYHRGLHEQYF. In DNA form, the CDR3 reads TGTGCCTACCACAGGGGGCTCCACGAGCAGTACTTC.

This chain's CDR3 is CASSRTSGGTRATDTQYF. The DNA of the CDR3 is TGTGCCAGTAGTCGGACTAGCGGGGGGACTAGGGCCACAGATACGCAGTATTTT. The chain uses TRBV19 and TRBJ2-3; 14 nucleotides align to TRBD2. The germline CDR1 and CDR2 sequences are LNHDA and SQIVND (reference sequence). The CDR3 consists of 18 residues. Trimming at V came to 5 bases and at J to 2 bases, leaving 9 bases not matched to a gene.

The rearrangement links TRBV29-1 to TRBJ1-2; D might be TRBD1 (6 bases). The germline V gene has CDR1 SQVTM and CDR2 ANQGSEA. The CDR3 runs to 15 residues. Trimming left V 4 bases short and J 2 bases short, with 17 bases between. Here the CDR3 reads CSVAPRGGPNYGYTF. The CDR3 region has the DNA TGCAGCGTTGCCCCCCGCGGGGGGCCAAACTATGGCTACACCTTC.

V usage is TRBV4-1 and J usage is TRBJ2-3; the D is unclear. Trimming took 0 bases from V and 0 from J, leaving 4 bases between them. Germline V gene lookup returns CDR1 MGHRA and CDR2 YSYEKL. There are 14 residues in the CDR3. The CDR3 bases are TGCGCCAGCAGCCAAGAGAGAAGCACAGATACGCAGTATTTT. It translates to CASSQERSTDTQYF.

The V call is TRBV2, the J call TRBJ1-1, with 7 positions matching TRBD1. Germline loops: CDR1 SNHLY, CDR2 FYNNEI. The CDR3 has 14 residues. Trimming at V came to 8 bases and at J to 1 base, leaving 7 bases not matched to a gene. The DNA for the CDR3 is TGTGCCAGCGGTATGACAGGGACGAACACTGAAGCTTTCTTT. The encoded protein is CASGMTGTNTEAFF. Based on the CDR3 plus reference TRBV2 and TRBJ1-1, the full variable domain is EPEVTQTPSHQVTQMGQEVILRCVPISNHLYFYWYRQILGQKVEFLVSFYNNEISEKSEIFDDQFSVERPDGSNFTLKIRSTKLEDSAMYFCASGMTGTNTEAFFGQGTRLTVV.

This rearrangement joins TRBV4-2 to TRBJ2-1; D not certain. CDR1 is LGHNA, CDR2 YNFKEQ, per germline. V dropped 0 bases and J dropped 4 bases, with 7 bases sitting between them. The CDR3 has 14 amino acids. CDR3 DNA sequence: TGTGCCAGCAGCCAAGAGTCCCGTTACAATGAGCAGTTCTTC. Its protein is CASSQESRYNEQFF.

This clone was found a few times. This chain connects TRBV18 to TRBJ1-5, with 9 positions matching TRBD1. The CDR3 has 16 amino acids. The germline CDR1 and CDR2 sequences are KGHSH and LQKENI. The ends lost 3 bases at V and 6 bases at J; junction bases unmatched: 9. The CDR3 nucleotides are TGTGCCAGCTCACCTGGGGACAGGGATGTCGGTCAGCCCCAGCATTTT. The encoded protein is CASSPGDRDVGQPQHF.

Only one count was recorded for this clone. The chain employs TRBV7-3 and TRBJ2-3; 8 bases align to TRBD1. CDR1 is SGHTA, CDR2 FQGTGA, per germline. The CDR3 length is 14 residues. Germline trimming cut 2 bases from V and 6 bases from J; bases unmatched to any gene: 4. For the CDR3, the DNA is TGTGCCAGCAGCTTAGGACAGGGATCGGATACGCAGTATTTT. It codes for CASSLGQGSDTQYF.

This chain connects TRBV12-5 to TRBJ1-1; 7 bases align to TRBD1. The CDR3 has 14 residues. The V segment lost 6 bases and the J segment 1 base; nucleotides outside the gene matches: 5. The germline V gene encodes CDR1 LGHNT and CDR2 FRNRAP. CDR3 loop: CASGIQGGNTEAFF. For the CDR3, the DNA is TGTGCTAGTGGCATTCAGGGGGGGAACACTGAAGCTTTCTTT.

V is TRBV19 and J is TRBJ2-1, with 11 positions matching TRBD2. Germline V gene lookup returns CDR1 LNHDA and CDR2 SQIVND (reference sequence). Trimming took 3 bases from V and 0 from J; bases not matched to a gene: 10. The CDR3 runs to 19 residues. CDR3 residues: CASSMIGLAGGSSYNEQFF. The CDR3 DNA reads TGTGCCAGTAGTATGATTGGGCTAGCGGGGGGCAGCTCCTACAATGAGCAGTTCTTC.

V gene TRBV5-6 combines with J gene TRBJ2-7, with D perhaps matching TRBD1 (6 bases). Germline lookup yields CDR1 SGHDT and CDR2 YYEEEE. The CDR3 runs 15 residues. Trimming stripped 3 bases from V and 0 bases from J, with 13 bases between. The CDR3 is CASSSGTTFSYEQYF. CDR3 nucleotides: TGTGCCAGCAGCTCCGGGACAACATTCTCCTACGAGCAGTACTTC.

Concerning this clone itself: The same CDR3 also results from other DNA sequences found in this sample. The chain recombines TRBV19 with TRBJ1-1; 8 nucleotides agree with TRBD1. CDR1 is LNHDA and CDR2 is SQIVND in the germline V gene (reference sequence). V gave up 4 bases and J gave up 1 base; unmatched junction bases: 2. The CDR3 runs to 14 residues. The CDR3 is CASSSGQGNTEAFF. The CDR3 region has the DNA TGTGCCAGTAGTAGTGGACAGGGGAACACTGAAGCTTTCTTT.